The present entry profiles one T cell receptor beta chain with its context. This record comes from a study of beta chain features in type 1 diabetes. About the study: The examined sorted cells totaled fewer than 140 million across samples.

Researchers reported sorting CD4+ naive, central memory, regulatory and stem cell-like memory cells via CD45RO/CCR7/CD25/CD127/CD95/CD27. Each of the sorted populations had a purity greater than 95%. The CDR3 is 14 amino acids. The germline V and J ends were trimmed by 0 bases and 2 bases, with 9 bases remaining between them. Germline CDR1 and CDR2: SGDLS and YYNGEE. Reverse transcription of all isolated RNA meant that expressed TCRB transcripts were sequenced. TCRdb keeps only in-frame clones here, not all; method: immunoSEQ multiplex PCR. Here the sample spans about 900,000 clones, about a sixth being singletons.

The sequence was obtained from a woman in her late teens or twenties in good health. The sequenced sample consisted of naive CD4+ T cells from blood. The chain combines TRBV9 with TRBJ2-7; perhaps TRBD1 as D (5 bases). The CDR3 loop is CASSVEVTAYEQYF. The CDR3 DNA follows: TGTGCCAGCAGCGTAGAGGTGACAGCCTACGAGCAGTACTTC.